Listed here is a single T cell receptor beta chain. TCRdb recomputed calls from the 5' RACE reads with MiXCR, one row per CDR3 protein. The sample comprises approximately 530,000 distinct CDR3 sequences, about 20% of which are singletons, and 0.48% rests with the top ten. This specimen belongs to a study of identical twins. CDR1 is LNHNV, CDR2 YYDKDF, per germline (reference sequence). The CDR3 loop spans 14 amino acids. The V and J ends lost 9 bases and 1 base respectively, with 16 bases between them. This sample was shared with a second study, whose subject was yellow fever vaccine responses in identical twins.

Material: CD4+ T cells sorted from blood. J is TRBJ2-7 and V is TRBV15; D possibly uses TRBD1 or TRBD2 (7 bases each). This TCR came from a woman aged 18-30 years in good health. For the CDR3, the DNA is TGTGCCACTTCAGGGGGGGGACCTTCCTACGAGCAGTACTTC. Translation gives CATSGGGPSYEQYF.